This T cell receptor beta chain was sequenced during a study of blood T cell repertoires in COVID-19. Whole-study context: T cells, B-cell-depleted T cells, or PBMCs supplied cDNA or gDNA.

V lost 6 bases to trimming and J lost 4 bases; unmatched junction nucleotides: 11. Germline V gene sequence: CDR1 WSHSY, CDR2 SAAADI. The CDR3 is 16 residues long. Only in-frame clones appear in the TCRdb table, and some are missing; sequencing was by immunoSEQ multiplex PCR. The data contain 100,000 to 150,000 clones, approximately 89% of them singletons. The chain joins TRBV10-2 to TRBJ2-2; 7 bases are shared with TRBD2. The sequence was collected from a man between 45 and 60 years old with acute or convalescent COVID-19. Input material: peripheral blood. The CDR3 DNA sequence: TGCGCCAGCAGGGAATGGACTAGAACCTCCACCGGGGAGCTGTTTTTT. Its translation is CASREWTRTSTGELFF.